Listed here is a single T cell receptor (beta chain). Antigen specificity is unknown. The data were taken from a study of cytomegalovirus exposure and HLA in healthy donors. Findings and caveats of the study: Presence/absence comparisons presumed near-even sequencing depth among donors. Highly shared variants forming one cluster were likely a sequencing artifact.

PCR was performed using 60 Vbeta and 13 Jbeta primers. Produced via immunoSEQ multiplex PCR; TCRdb's table is partial and in-frame only. The data hold over 150,000 clones, with about 77% observed a single time. From germline, CDR1 is SGHDT and CDR2 YYEEEE. This CDR3 spans 13 amino acids. Trimming took off 5 bases at V and 2 bases at J, with 10 bases between the two ends. Sample: PBMCs. The receptor's source is a man aged 25 to 40 in good health and CMV-seropositive. The chain has TRBV5-6 and TRBJ2-5, with D possibly matching TRBD1 (5 bases). This CDR3 reads CASSDRTQETQYF. The CDR3 DNA reads as TGTGCCAGCAGTGACAGAACACAAGAGACCCAGTACTTC. The full variable domain, rest sourced from reference TRBV5-6 and TRBJ2-5, is DAGVTQSPTHLIKTRGQQVTLRCSPKSGHDTVSWYQQALGQGPQFIFQYYEEEERQRGNFPDRFSGHQFPNYSSELNVNALLLGDSALYLCASSDRTQETQYFGPGTRLLVL.